This T cell receptor beta chain was captured by sequencing in a study of blood T cells in healthy people across ages. Findings and limits, study-wide: In these data, TCR beta diversity tracked strongly with naive T cell percentage.

There are many counts of this clonotype. Its specificity is unknown. Germline lookup yields CDR1 SGHTA and CDR2 FQGNSA. The CDR3 has 15 amino acids. The V and J ends lost 5 bases and 5 bases, in that order; junction bases with no gene match: 7. Together with a sample-barcoded 5' primer, a J-beta primer mix was included in a second PCR lasting about 7 to 11 cycles. Carrying 12 random nucleotides, a template-switch adaptor labeled each individual cDNA molecule. From the 5' RACE reads, TCRdb called clonotypes with MiXCR, one entry per CDR3 protein. Of just under 900,000 distinct CDR3 sequences in the sample, more than 25% were seen once.

The rearrangement links TRBV7-2 to TRBJ2-1; 9 bases agree with TRBD2. This receptor was identified in a woman of 80 years or more in good health. The sequenced sample consisted of blood. DNA for the CDR3: TGTGCCAGCAGCACCGGGACTAGCCCAAACAATGAGCAGTTCTTC. Amino acids: CASSTGTSPNNEQFF.